This T cell receptor (beta chain) stems from a study of OX40 agonist ivuxolimab in advanced cancers. Overall study results and limits: Low normalized T-cell clonal expansion also characterized some of the nonresponders.

The sample holds a few counts of this clone. As yet, its antigen is unknown. Sequenced by immunoSEQ multiplex PCR; TCRdb stores in-frame clones only, minus some. Of tens of thousands of clones listed, roughly 89% are singletons. The sequence derives from an adult with an advanced solid tumor such as melanoma, head and neck, liver or kidney cancer. The input for sequencing was CD4+ or CD8+ T cells sorted from blood, taken in a trial of the OX40 agonist ivuxolimab.

This CDR3 is CASRATGAGTDTQYF. The CDR3 coding sequence is TGTGCCAGTAGGGCCACAGGGGCGGGCACAGATACGCAGTATTTT. This chain connects TRBV19 to TRBJ2-3; 7 bases agree with TRBD1. Germline assignment: CDR1 LNHDA and CDR2 SQIVND (reference sequence). J lost 1 base, V lost 6 bases, and 7 bases had no gene match. This CDR3 has 15 residues. The full variable domain, rest sourced from reference TRBV19 and TRBJ2-3, is DGGITQSPKYLFRKEGQNVTLSCEQNLNHDAMYWYRQDPGQGLRLIYYSQIVNDFQKGDIAEGYSVSREKKESFPLTVTSAQKNPTAFYLCASRATGAGTDTQYFGPGTRLTVL.